One sample yielded the 4 T cell receptor beta chains listed below, sequenced in a study of T cells after yellow fever vaccination. In TCRdb, the 5' RACE reads were re-called with MiXCR into one record per CDR3 protein. The sample consists of approximately 300,000 distinct CDR3 sequences, roughly 9.4% of them appearing once. This specimen consisted of PBMCs, obtained on the day of the first yellow fever vaccination. Source of these receptors: a man between 18 and 35 years old who received the YFV17D yellow fever vaccine.

The chain is built from TRBV6-1 and TRBJ1-1; D not certain. The CDR3 spans 15 residues. V was pared by 6 bases and J by 1 base, with 15 bases between. CDR1 and CDR2 from the germline V gene are MNHNS and SASEGT. The CDR3 DNA reads as TGTGCCAGCAGCCCCCCGCTCTTGCCGAACACTGAAGCTTTCTTT. This sequence encodes CASSPPLLPNTEAFF.

V usage is TRBV5-1 and J usage is TRBJ2-5; a weak D match, TRBD2 (6 bases). This CDR3 region has 15 residues. CDR1 SGHRS and CDR2 YFSETQ come from the germline V gene. V shed 3 bases and J shed 5 bases, with 17 bases lying between them. DNA of the CDR3: TGCGCCAGCAGCTACGGGGGACCCCAGTTGGAGACCCAGTACTTC. It codes for CASSYGGPQLETQYF.

The CDR3 DNA sequence: TGTGCCAGCAGCCAAAAAAGGGGCAACTATGAAGCTTTCTTT. Translated, it gives CASSQKRGNYEAFF. This chain joins TRBV3-1 and TRBJ1-1; D may be TRBD1 (5 bases). Looked up from germline, CDR1 is LGHDT and CDR2 is YNNKEL (reference sequence). The CDR3 is 14 amino acids. The V and J ends lost 2 bases and 7 bases respectively, with 14 bases between them.

This chain links TRBV12-3 or TRBV12-4 with TRBJ1-4, with 7 nucleotides matching TRBD1. The ends lost 3 bases at V and 6 bases at J; junction bases unmatched: 4. There are 14 residues in the CDR3. CDR3 residues: CASSFMQGDEKLFF. CDR3 sequence (DNA): TGTGCCAGCAGTTTTATGCAGGGGGATGAAAAACTGTTTTTT.